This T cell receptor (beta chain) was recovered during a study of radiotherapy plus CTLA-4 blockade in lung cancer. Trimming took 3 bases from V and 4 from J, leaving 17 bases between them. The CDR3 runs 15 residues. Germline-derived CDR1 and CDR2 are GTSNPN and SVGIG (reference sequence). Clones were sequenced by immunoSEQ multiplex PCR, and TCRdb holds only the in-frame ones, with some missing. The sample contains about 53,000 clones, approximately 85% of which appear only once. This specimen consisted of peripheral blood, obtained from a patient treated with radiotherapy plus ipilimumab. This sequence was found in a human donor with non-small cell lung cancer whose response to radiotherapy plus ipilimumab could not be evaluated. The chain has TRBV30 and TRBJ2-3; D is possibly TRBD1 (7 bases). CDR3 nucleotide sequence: TGTGCCTGGAGGGAGGGACAGTGGGTCGCAGATACGCAGTATTTT. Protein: CAWREGQWVADTQYF.